Listed below are T cell receptor beta chains from one sample, sequenced in a study of cytotoxic CD8 clonotypes in ibrutinib-treated CLL. Generated by immunoSEQ multiplex PCR, the TCRdb table keeps only in-frame clones and is missing some. The table lists approximately 150,000 clones, 70% to 85% of them singletons, with about 4.6% in the top ten. The starting material was PBMCs, obtained after 24 months of ibrutinib treatment. These TCRs come from a human donor with chronic lymphocytic leukemia. CDR3s include the opening cysteine and the closing phenylalanine or tryptophan. The D gene is left open where the match is weak. Clone size appears in some rows only: once, few, many, or a class for an expanded clone.

clone_size: NA; j_call: TRBJ2-3; v_call: TRBV14; d_call: NA; cdr3_nt: TGTGCCAGCAGCCCCAAGGAGGACGATACGCAGTATTTT; cdr3_aa: CASSPKEDDTQYF
clone_size: NA; j_call: TRBJ2-5; v_call: TRBV7-2; d_call: NA; cdr3_nt: TGTGCCAGCAGCCACCCTCAGGGGCGGGAAGAGACCCAGTACTTC; cdr3_aa: CASSHPQGREETQYF
clone_size: NA; j_call: TRBJ2-1; v_call: TRBV2; d_call: NA; cdr3_nt: TGTGCCAGCAAGCTAATAGCGGACTCCTACAATGAGCAGTTCTTC; cdr3_aa: CASKLIADSYNEQFF
clone_size: NA; j_call: TRBJ2-6; v_call: TRBV13; d_call: NA; cdr3_nt: TGTGCCAGCAGCTCTCGAAGCTCTGGGGCCAACGTCCTGACTTTC; cdr3_aa: CASSSRSSGANVLTF
clone_size: NA; j_call: TRBJ2-7; v_call: TRBV25-1; d_call: TRBD1; cdr3_nt: TGTGCCAGCAGTGAATATTACAGGGGACACGAGCAGTACTTC; cdr3_aa: CASSEYYRGHEQYF
clone_size: NA; j_call: TRBJ2-4; v_call: TRBV6-1; d_call: TRBD1; cdr3_nt: TGTACCTCCGGGACAGGGGCAAACATTCAGTACTTC; cdr3_aa: CTSGTGANIQYF
clone_size: NA; j_call: TRBJ1-2; v_call: TRBV25-1; d_call: NA; cdr3_nt: TGTGCCAGCAGTGAATTTGAGTCGTCCGGCTACACCTTC; cdr3_aa: CASSEFESSGYTF
clone_size: NA; j_call: TRBJ2-3; v_call: TRBV30; d_call: NA; cdr3_nt: TGTGCCTGGAGTCCCCCCTGGCTAGCTGATGGCACAGATACGCAGTATTTT; cdr3_aa: CAWSPPWLADGTDTQYF
clone_size: NA; j_call: TRBJ2-1; v_call: TRBV5-1; d_call: TRBD2; cdr3_nt: TGCGCCAGCAGCTCGGGACTAGCGGGGGGCCTGAGCTCCTACAATGAGCAGTTCTTC; cdr3_aa: CASSSGLAGGLSSYNEQFF
clone_size: NA; j_call: TRBJ1-2; v_call: TRBV6-5; d_call: TRBD1; cdr3_nt: TGTGCCAGCAGGTCCAACGGGCAGGGGGAAGATGGCTACACCTTC; cdr3_aa: CASRSNGQGEDGYTF
clone_size: NA; j_call: TRBJ2-3; v_call: TRBV7-9; d_call: NA; cdr3_nt: TGTGCCAGCAGCTTCGGGGGGCCCATGGATACGCAGTATTTT; cdr3_aa: CASSFGGPMDTQYF
clone_size: NA; j_call: TRBJ2-7; v_call: TRBV9; d_call: TRBD2; cdr3_nt: TGTGCCAGCAGCGTAGTAGCGGGAGGGCCGGGGGAGCAGTACTTC; cdr3_aa: CASSVVAGGPGEQYF
clone_size: NA; j_call: TRBJ1-1; v_call: TRBV6-5; d_call: NA; cdr3_nt: TGTGCCAGCATAAAGGACGGAGTGAGGGGGGAAGCTTTCTTT; cdr3_aa: CASIKDGVRGEAFF
clone_size: NA; j_call: TRBJ2-7; v_call: TRBV11-1; d_call: TRBD1; cdr3_nt: TGTGCCAGCAGCCTATCTACAGGGGCCTGGGAGCAGTACTTC; cdr3_aa: CASSLSTGAWEQYF
clone_size: NA; j_call: TRBJ2-1; v_call: TRBV19; d_call: TRBD1; cdr3_nt: TGTGCCAGTAACACAAACACCAGGGGGCGCAGGGGTGAGCAGTTCTTC; cdr3_aa: CASNTNTRGRRGEQFF
clone_size: NA; j_call: TRBJ1-2; v_call: TRBV18; d_call: NA; cdr3_nt: TGTGCCAGCTCACCTCAGGGAGGAGATGGCTACACCTTC; cdr3_aa: CASSPQGGDGYTF
clone_size: few; j_call: TRBJ2-3; v_call: TRBV4-1; d_call: NA; cdr3_nt: TGCGCCAGCAGCCTGGACTCAGGGGGCACAGATACGCAGTATTTT; cdr3_aa: CASSLDSGGTDTQYF
clone_size: NA; j_call: TRBJ2-1; v_call: TRBV20-1; d_call: NA; cdr3_nt: TGCAGTGCTAGAGACTTGACAGAGCAGTTCTTC; cdr3_aa: CSARDLTEQFF
clone_size: NA; j_call: TRBJ1-1; v_call: TRBV5-8; d_call: NA; cdr3_nt: TGTGCCAGCAGCTCCCAGGGAGGGAACACTGAAGCTTTCTTT; cdr3_aa: CASSSQGGNTEAFF
clone_size: NA; j_call: TRBJ1-1; v_call: TRBV19; d_call: NA; cdr3_nt: TGTGCCAGTAGTATGGGAGGGAGCGAAATATCTGAAGCTTTCTTT; cdr3_aa: CASSMGGSEISEAFF
clone_size: NA; j_call: TRBJ2-6; v_call: TRBV5-1; d_call: NA; cdr3_nt: TGCGCCAGCAGCTATTCTCAGGGTGGAGCTGGGGCCAACGTCCTGACTTTC; cdr3_aa: CASSYSQGGAGANVLTF
clone_size: NA; j_call: TRBJ1-5; v_call: TRBV7-8; d_call: NA; cdr3_nt: TGTGCCAGCAGCTTCCGACGGGCAGGTCAGCCCCAGCATTTT; cdr3_aa: CASSFRRAGQPQHF